This T cell receptor beta chain was captured in a study of T cells in Graves' hyperthyroidism and ophthalmopathy. The study excluded patients with uncontrolled infection, other autoimmune disease, pregnancy or lactation. This clonotype appeared many times. What it binds is not known. RNA transcripts provided the source from which TCR beta CDR3 regions were amplified. The HTBI primer set drove a first-round RT-PCR of the TCR CDR3. TCRdb re-called the multiplex PCR reads through MiXCR, storing one row per CDR3 protein. The table has roughly 500,000 distinct CDR3 sequences, 40% to 55% seen once. Study-wide findings and caveats: Blood also carried most thyroid clonotypes expanded above 0.001.

The V end lost 3 bases, the J end lost 2 bases, and 8 bases lay between the germline ends. Germline V gene data show CDR1 as DFQATT and CDR2 as SNEGSKA (reference sequence). The CDR3 covers 14 residues. Specimen: peripheral blood or thyroid tissue (not recorded which). The source is an adult woman with Graves' disease, either hyperthyroidism or ophthalmopathy (not recorded which). This chain connects TRBV20-1 to TRBJ2-6, with unresolved D. CDR3 bases: TGCAGTGCTAGTGAGCAGGCTGGGGCCAACGTCCTGACTTTC. This encodes CSASEQAGANVLTF.